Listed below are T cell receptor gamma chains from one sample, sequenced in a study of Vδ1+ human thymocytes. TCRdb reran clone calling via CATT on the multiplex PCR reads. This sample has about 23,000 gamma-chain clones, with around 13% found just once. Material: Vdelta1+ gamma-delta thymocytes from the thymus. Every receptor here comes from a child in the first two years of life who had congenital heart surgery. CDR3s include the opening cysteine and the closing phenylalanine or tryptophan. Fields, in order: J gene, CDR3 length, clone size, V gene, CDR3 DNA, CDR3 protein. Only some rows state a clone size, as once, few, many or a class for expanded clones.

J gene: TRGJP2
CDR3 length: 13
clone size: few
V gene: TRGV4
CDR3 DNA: TGTGCCACCTGGGAAGGGGCTGATTGGATCAAGACGTTT
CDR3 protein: CATWEGADWIKTF

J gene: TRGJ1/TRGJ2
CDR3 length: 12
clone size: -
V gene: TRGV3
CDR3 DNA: TGTGCCACCTGGGACAGGCCGGTCGGGAAACTCTTT
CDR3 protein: CATWDRPVGKLF

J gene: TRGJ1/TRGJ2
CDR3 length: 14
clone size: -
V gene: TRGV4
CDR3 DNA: TGTGCCACCTGGGATGTAGACAATTATTATAAGAAACTCTTT
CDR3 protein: CATWDVDNYYKKLF

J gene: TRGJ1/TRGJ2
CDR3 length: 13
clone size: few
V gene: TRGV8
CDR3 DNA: TGTGCCACCTGGGATAAATCCCTCCATAAGAAACTCTTT
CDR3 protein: CATWDKSLHKKLF

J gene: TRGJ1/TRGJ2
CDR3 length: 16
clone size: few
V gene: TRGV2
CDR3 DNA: TGTGCCACCTGGGACGGGGTCGGACACGGGGGATATAAGAAACTCTTT
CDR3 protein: CATWDGVGHGGYKKLF

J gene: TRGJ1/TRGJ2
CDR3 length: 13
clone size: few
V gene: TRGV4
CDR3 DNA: TGTGCCACCTGGGAGCCTGGTTGGGGTAAGAAACTCTTT
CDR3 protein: CATWEPGWGKKLF

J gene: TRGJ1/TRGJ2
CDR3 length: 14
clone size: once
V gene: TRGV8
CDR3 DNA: TGTGCCACCTGGGCCGTATCACTTTATTATAAGAAACTCTTT
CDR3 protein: CATWAVSLYYKKLF

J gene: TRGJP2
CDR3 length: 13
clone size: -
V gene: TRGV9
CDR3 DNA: TGTGCCTTGTGGAACCTGAGGGGTTGGATCAAGACGTTT
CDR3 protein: CALWNLRGWIKTF

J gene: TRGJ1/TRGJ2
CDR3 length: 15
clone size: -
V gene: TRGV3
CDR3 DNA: TGTGCCACCTGGGACAGGTTTGTGGAAGCTAATAAGAAACTCTTT
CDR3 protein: CATWDRFVEANKKLF

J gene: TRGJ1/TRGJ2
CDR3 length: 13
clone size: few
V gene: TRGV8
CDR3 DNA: TGTGCCACCTGGGGCCCGCATTATTATAAGAAACTCTTT
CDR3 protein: CATWGPHYYKKLF

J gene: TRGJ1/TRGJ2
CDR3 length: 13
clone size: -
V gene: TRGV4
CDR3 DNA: TGTGCCACCTGGGATGATAGTTATTATAAGAAACTCTTT
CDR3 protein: CATWDDSYYKKLF

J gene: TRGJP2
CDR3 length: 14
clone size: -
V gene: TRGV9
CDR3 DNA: TGTGCCTTGTGGGAGGTGCGACCTGATTGGATCAAGACGTTT
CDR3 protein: CALWEVRPDWIKTF

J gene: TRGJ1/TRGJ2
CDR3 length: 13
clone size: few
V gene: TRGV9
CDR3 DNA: TGTGCCTTGTGGGAGGATCGGGGTTGCGAGAAACTCTTT
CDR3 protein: CALWEDRGCEKLF

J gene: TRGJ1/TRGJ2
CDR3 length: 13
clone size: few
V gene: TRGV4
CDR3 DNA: TGTGCCACCTGGAATGGGTATCATTATAAGAAACTCTTT
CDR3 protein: CATWNGYHYKKLF

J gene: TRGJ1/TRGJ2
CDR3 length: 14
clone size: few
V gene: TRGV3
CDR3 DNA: TGTGCCACCTGGGACAGGCACTATTATTATAAGAAACTCTTT
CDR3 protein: CATWDRHYYYKKLF

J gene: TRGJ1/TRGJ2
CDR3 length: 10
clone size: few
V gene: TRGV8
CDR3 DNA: TGTGCCACCTGGGTACCTAAGAAACTCTTT
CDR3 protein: CATWVPKKLF

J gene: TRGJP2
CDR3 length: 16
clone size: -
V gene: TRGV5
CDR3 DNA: TGTGCCACCTGGGACAGCCGCTCCAGTAGTGATTGGATCAAGACGTTT
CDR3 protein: CATWDSRSSSDWIKTF

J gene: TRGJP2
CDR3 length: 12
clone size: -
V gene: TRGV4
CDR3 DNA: TGTGCCACCTGGTGTAGTGATTGGATCAAGACGTTT
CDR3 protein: CATWCSDWIKTF

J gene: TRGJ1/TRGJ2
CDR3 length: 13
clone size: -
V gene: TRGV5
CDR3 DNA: TGTGCCACCCGGGACAGGCCCTGGTACAAGAAACTCTTT
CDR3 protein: CATRDRPWYKKLF

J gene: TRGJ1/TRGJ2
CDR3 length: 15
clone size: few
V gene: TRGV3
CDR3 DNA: TGTGCCACCTGGGACGGATCCCCGGGGTGGTATAAGAAACTCTTT
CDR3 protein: CATWDGSPGWYKKLF

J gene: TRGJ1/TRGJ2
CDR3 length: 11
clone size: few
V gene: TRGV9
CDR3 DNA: TGTGCCTTGTGGGAGGTGGAACGGAAACTCTTT
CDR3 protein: CALWEVERKLF

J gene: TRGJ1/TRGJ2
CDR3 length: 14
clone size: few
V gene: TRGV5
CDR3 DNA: TGTGCCACCTGGGACAGCGGGAATTATTATAAGAAACTCTTT
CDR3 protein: CATWDSGNYYKKLF

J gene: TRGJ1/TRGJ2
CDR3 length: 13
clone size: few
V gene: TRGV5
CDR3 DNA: TGTGCCACCTGGGACGAGGGTTATTATAAGAAACTCTTT
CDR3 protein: CATWDEGYYKKLF

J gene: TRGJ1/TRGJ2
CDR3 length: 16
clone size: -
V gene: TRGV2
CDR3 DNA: TGTGCCACCTGGGGCGGGCGCCGTGGGAATTATTATAAGAAACTCTTT
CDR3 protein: CATWGGRRGNYYKKLF

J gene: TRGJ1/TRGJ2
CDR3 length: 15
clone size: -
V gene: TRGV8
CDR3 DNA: TGTGCCACCTGGGATAGGTCCCCGAATTATTATAAGAAACTCTTT
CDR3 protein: CATWDRSPNYYKKLF

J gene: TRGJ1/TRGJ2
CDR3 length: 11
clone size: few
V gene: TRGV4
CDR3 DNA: TGTGCCACCTGGGATGGGCACGAGAAACTCTTT
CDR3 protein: CATWDGHEKLF

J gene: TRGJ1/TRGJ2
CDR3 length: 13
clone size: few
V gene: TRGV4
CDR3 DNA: TGTGCCACCTGGAATGGGGAAGGATATAAGAAACTCTTT
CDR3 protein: CATWNGEGYKKLF

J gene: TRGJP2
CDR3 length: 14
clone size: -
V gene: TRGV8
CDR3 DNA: TGTGCCACCTGGGATAGGGGTAGTGATTGGATCAAGACGTTT
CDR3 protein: CATWDRGSDWIKTF

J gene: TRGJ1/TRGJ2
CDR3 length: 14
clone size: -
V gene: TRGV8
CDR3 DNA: TGTGCCACCTGGGTAAACTCGAATTATTATAAGAAACTCTTT
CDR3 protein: CATWVNSNYYKKLF

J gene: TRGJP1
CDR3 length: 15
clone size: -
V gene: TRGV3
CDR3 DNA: TGTGCCACCTGGGACAGGCTCGGCACTGGTTGGTTCAAGATATTT
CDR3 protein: CATWDRLGTGWFKIF

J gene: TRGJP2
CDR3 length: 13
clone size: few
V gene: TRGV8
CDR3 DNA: TGTGCCACCTGGGATAGTGGAGATTGGATCAAGACGTTT
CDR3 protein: CATWDSGDWIKTF

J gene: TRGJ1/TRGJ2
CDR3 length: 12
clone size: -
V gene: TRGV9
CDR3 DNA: TGTGCCTTGTGGGAGGTCAAGCATAAGAAACTCTTT
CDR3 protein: CALWEVKHKKLF

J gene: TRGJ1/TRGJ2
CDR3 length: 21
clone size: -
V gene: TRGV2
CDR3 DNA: TGTGCCACCTGGGACGGGCTCTCCACTGCCCCCGACAAGACGAATTATTATAAGAAACTCTTT
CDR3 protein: CATWDGLSTAPDKTNYYKKLF

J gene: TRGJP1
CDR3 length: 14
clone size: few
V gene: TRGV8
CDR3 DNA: TGTGCCACCTGGGAATGCACCACTGGTTGGTTCAAGATATTT
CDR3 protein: CATWECTTGWFKIF

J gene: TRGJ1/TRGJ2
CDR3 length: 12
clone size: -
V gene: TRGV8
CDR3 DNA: TGTGCCACCTGGGAATCTTATTATAAGAAACTCTTT
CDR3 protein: CATWESYYKKLF

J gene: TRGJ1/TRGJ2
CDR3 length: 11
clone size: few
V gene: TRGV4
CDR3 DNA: TGTGCCACCTGGAAGCCCATTAAGAAACTCTTT
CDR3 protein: CATWKPIKKLF

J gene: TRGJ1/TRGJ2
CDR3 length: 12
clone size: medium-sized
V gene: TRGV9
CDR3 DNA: TGTGCCTTGTGGGAGGTGAGGTATAAGAAACTCTTT
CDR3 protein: CALWEVRYKKLF

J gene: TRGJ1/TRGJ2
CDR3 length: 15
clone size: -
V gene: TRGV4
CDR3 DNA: TGTGCCACCTGGGACGGCCCAAGGGACTATTATAAGAAACTCTTT
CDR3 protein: CATWDGPRDYYKKLF

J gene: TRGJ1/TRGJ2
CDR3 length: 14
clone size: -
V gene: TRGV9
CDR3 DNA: TGTGCCTTGTGGGAGGCGGACTGTTATTATAAGAAACTCTTT
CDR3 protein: CALWEADCYYKKLF

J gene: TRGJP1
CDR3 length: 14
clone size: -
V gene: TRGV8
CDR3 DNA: TGTGCCACCTGGGATAAGGCCACTGGTTGGTTCAAGATATTT
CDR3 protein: CATWDKATGWFKIF

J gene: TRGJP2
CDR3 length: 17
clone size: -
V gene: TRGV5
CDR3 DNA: TGTGCCACCTGGGACAGGCCAAAGGGTAGTAGTGATTGGATCAAGACGTTT
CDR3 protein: CATWDRPKGSSDWIKTF

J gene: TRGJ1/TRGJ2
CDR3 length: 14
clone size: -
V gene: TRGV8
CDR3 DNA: TGTGCCACCTGGGATAGAACTTATTATTATAAGAAACTCTTT
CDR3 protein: CATWDRTYYYKKLF